This TCR beta chain was obtained from a study of breast tumors, draining lymph nodes, adjacent tissues. The table lists this clonotype with many counts. The antigen is undetermined. The lymph nodes were axillary draining lymph nodes from breast cancer patients. A single record per CDR3 protein comes from TCRdb applying MiXCR to the multiplex PCR reads. Of more than 85,000 distinct CDR3 sequences listed, 21% are singletons. Notes on the study in general: Tumor repertoires ranked between lymph nodes and nontumor tissue in diversity, with V and J gene preferences.

Germline CDR1 and CDR2: LGHDT and YNNKEL (reference sequence). The germline V and J ends were trimmed by 1 base and 2 bases, with 12 bases remaining between them. The CDR3 has 15 amino acids. This TCR was sampled from a female donor with breast cancer. Some clones in this sample may be carry-over from other donors' samples. What was sequenced was axillary lymph node tissue. J is TRBJ2-7 and V is TRBV3-1; no definite D call. DNA of the CDR3: TGTGCCAGCAGCCAAGCCGGCTCTACCACCTACGAGCAGTACTTC. Residues: CASSQAGSTTYEQYF.